This T cell receptor (beta chain) was sequenced in a study of blood T cells in healthy people across ages. Sample-barcoded 5' priming and a J-beta primer mix drove a second PCR of about 7 to 11 cycles. TCRdb itself ran the 5' RACE reads through MiXCR, one entry per CDR3 protein. The table lists about 680,000 distinct CDR3 sequences, around 49% of them singletons. CDR3 size: 20 residues. Per germline, CDR1 SGHTA and CDR2 FQGNSA. The trim removed 3 bases at V and 10 bases at J, leaving 22 bases unmatched. Researchers isolated at least 7 million PBMCs per sample. The chain links TRBV7-2 to TRBJ2-7; 15 nucleotides agree with TRBD2. This clonotype was sampled from a woman aged 55-70 years in good health. Input material: blood. Here the CDR3 DNA reads TGTGCCAGCAGCTTGGGGACTAGCGGGAGGCACCGTGTGTCCAAAGAGAGCCAGTACTTC. It codes for CASSLGTSGRHRVSKESQYF.